The 21 T cell receptor beta chains below were found in one sample sequenced in a study of CD8+ T cells in alopecia areata. The sample's treatment: oral pan-JAK inhibitor, 5-10 mg twice daily. Reverse transcription of extracted RNA yielded cDNA, which provided the sequencing template. Profiled with immunoSEQ multiplex PCR; TCRdb holds only in-frame clones, not every one. The sample lists about 270,000 clones, 50% to 75% occurring once. The sequenced sample was CD4+ T cells sorted from blood, obtained at roughly week 53, from a patient treated with tofacitinib. These receptors originate from a human donor with alopecia areata.

Many counts were recorded for this clone. This chain connects TRBV29-1 to TRBJ2-1; D is perhaps TRBD2 (5 bases). The CDR3 totals 14 residues. Trimming left V 5 bases short and J 0 bases short, with 11 bases between. CDR1 and CDR2 (germline): SQVTM, ANQGSEA. Here the CDR3 reads CSVSGSSSYNEQFF. In nucleotides, the CDR3 is TGCAGCGTTTCGGGGTCATCCTCCTACAATGAGCAGTTCTTC.

This clone has more than one count but fewer than ten. V usage is TRBV5-1 and J usage is TRBJ2-1, with D uncertain. The CDR3 totals 17 residues. Germline CDR1 SGHRS, CDR2 YFSETQ. V lost 1 base to trimming and J lost 2 bases, with 16 bases between them. The CDR3 DNA sequence: TGCGCCAGCAGCTTGCGAAGGCAGCTAAGGACCTACAATGAGCAGTTCTTC. It is translated as CASSLRRQLRTYNEQFF.

This clone was counted a few times. The chain has TRBV9 and TRBJ2-5, with 10 bases that match TRBD1. CDR1 is SGDLS, CDR2 YYNGEE, per germline. J was trimmed by 5 bases and V by 3 bases; bases with no gene match: 7. This CDR3 is 15 amino acids long. This CDR3 reads CASSAGTGEWETQYF. In DNA form, the CDR3 reads TGTGCCAGCAGCGCGGGGACAGGGGAGTGGGAGACCCAGTACTTC.

This chain uses TRBV29-1 with TRBJ1-4, with D possibly matching TRBD1 (5 bases). Trimming removed 5 bases from V and 0 bases from J, with 13 bases in between. The CDR3 totals 15 residues. CDR1 and CDR2 from the germline V gene are SQVTM and ANQGSEA. CDR3 sequence reads: CSVRRGLATNEKLFF. The CDR3 DNA is TGCAGCGTTAGAAGGGGTCTGGCAACTAATGAAAAACTGTTTTTT.

CDR3 loop: CASSLGQGRPLHF. The DNA for the CDR3 is TGTGCCAGCAGCTTAGGACAGGGCCGCCCCCTCCACTTT. The rearrangement links TRBV7-6 to TRBJ1-6, with TRBD1 identical over 7 bases. Germline V gene lookup returns CDR1 SGHVS and CDR2 FNYEAQ. The ends lost 1 base at V and 13 bases at J; junction bases unmatched: 4. This CDR3 has 13 amino acids.

The gene calls are TRBV29-1 and TRBJ1-4; D unclear. V gave up 0 bases and J gave up 0 bases, with 14 bases separating them. Germline CDR1 reads SQVTM; CDR2 reads ANQGSEA. The CDR3 has 17 residues. CDR3 loop: CSVEDRRTGATNEKLFF. In DNA, the CDR3 is TGCAGCGTTGAAGACAGGAGGACCGGGGCAACTAATGAAAAACTGTTTTTT.

This clone was observed a few times. CDR3 protein: CASSLNNYGYTF. In nucleotides, the CDR3 is TGTGCCAGCAGCTTAAATAACTATGGCTACACCTTC. V usage is TRBV7-2 and J usage is TRBJ1-2; D ambiguous. Trimming cost V 2 bases and J 1 base, with 2 bases left between them. Germline V lookup: CDR1 SGHTA, CDR2 FQGNSA. This CDR3 contains 12 residues.

V is TRBV29-1 and J is TRBJ2-5, with TRBD2 as a possible D gene (6 bases). Germline V gene data show CDR1 as SQVTM and CDR2 as ANQGSEA. V was cut by 3 bases and J by 5 bases, with 16 bases left in between. The CDR3 extends over 14 amino acids. The CDR3 bases are TGCAGCGTTGACGGGGTGGCTAGCGTGGAGACCCAGTACTTC. Its translation: CSVDGVASVETQYF. The full variable domain, in which reference TRBV29-1 and TRBJ2-5 provide the parts outside the CDR3, is SAVISQKPSRDICQRGTSLTIQCQVDSQVTMMFWYRQQPGQSLTLIATANQGSEATYESGFVIDKFPISRPNLTFSTLTVSNMSPEDSSIYLCSVDGVASVETQYFGPGTRLLVL.

J is TRBJ2-7 and V is TRBV6-5, with D possibly matching TRBD1 (5 bases). Germline CDR1 is MNHEY and CDR2 is SVGAGI. CDR3 length: 15 residues. Trimming pared 5 bases from V and 5 bases from J, leaving 19 bases between. CDR3 sequence reads: CASSHNGHSANEQYF. CDR3 bases: TGTGCCAGCAGTCACAACGGACACTCAGCTAACGAGCAGTACTTC.

V gene TRBV5-4 combines with J gene TRBJ2-3, with TRBD2 matching 14 bases. V shed 2 bases and J 4 bases; nucleotides not matched to a gene: 3. Germline lookup yields CDR1 SGHNT and CDR2 YYREEE (reference sequence). The CDR3 totals 16 residues. The CDR3 bases are TGTGCCAGCAGCTTAAGACTAGCGGGGGGGCCAGATACGCAGTATTTT. Encoded protein: CASSLRLAGGPDTQYF.

This clone occurred once. This chain joins TRBV10-3 and TRBJ2-5; 13 bases are a match to TRBD2. Germline V gene data show CDR1 as ENHRY and CDR2 as SYGVKD. The CDR3 loop spans 14 amino acids. V trimming: 4 bases; J trimming: 5 bases; junction bases outside the gene matches: 1. DNA of the CDR3: TGTGCCATCAGTGCGACTAGCGGGGGGGAGACCCAGTACTTC. Translated: CAISATSGGETQYF.

The chain combines TRBV4-3 with TRBJ1-6, with D uncertain. Germline V gene data show CDR1 as LGHNA and CDR2 as YSLEER. Trimming took 0 bases from V and 4 from J, leaving 10 bases between them. The CDR3 is 16 residues long. CDR3: CASSQEGTAYNSPLHF. The DNA of the CDR3 is TGCGCCAGCAGCCAAGAGGGAACGGCTTATAATTCACCCCTCCACTTT.

This clone occurred once. The V gene is TRBV5-4, the J gene TRBJ1-1; the D is unclear. The CDR3 covers 13 residues. The V gene lost 0 bases and the J gene lost 7 bases, with 10 bases spanning the gap. Germline V lookup: CDR1 SGHNT, CDR2 YYREEE (reference sequence). The CDR3 DNA sequence: TGTGCCAGCAGCTTGGGCCCAGAGGTTGAAGCTTTCTTT. It encodes CASSLGPEVEAFF. The full variable domain, its missing parts supplied by reference TRBV5-4 and TRBJ1-1, is ETGVTQSPTHLIKTRGQQVTLRCSSQSGHNTVSWYQQALGQGPQFIFQYYREEENGRGNFPPRFSGLQFPNYSSELNVNALELDDSALYLCASSLGPEVEAFFGQGTRLTVV.

The V and J genes are TRBV30 and TRBJ2-1; D might be TRBD2 (6 bases). Germline V CDR1 and CDR2: GTSNPN, SVGIG (reference sequence). The CDR3 has 15 amino acids. Trimming left V 3 bases short and J 3 bases short, with 15 bases between. The CDR3 reads CAWRLTSLIYNEQFF. CDR3 coding DNA: TGTGCCTGGAGACTAACTAGCCTTATCTACAATGAGCAGTTCTTC.

This rearrangement joins TRBV20-1 to TRBJ1-2, with D unclear. Trimming took 1 base from V and 8 from J, leaving 2 bases between them. Per the germline V gene, CDR1 is DFQATT and CDR2 is SNEGSKA (reference sequence). CDR3 size: 9 residues. The DNA of the CDR3 is TGCAGTGCTAGAGGCGGCTACACCTTC. Translated, it gives CSARGGYTF.

This clone has just a few counts. The chain combines TRBV11-2 with TRBJ2-1; the D gene is possibly TRBD1 (5 bases). This CDR3 contains 14 residues. Germline V lookup: CDR1 SGHAT, CDR2 FQNNGV. Trimming removed 1 base from V and 11 bases from J, with 15 bases in between. CDR3 nucleotides: TGTGCCAGCAGCTTAGCTTTTAGACAGAACAAGCAGTTCTTC. As protein: CASSLAFRQNKQFF.

This clone was seen only a few times. J is TRBJ2-7 and V is TRBV29-1; no firm D call. CDR1 is SQVTM and CDR2 is ANQGSEA in the germline V gene. Trimming removed 7 bases from V and 2 bases from J, with 12 bases in between. The CDR3 spans 12 residues. For the CDR3, the DNA is TGCAGCGGAGTCACGCCACCCTACGAGCAGTACTTC. Translating it yields CSGVTPPYEQYF.

This clone showed up just a few times. This CDR3 is CAISETANYGYTF. Here the CDR3 DNA reads TGTGCCATCAGTGAGACAGCTAACTATGGCTACACCTTC. J is TRBJ1-2 and V is TRBV10-3; D ambiguous. From germline, CDR1 is ENHRY and CDR2 SYGVKD. V dropped 2 bases and J dropped 0 bases, with 4 bases sitting between them. The CDR3 covers 13 residues.

This clone was detected only a few times. This chain connects TRBV9 to TRBJ2-7; weak D call: TRBD1 (6 bases). CDR1 is SGDLS, CDR2 YYNGEE, per germline. CDR3 length: 16 residues. V lost 0 bases and J lost 2, with 15 bases in between. The CDR3 spells CASSVVPNRAPYEQYF. Here the CDR3 DNA reads TGTGCCAGCAGCGTAGTCCCGAACAGGGCGCCCTACGAGCAGTACTTC.

Remarks on this clone: The same CDR3 also results from other DNA sequences found in this sample. The chain has TRBV29-1 and TRBJ2-7, with unresolved D. This CDR3 has 13 residues. The V end was cut by 4 bases, the J end by 0 bases, with 10 bases between. Germline V gene lookup returns CDR1 SQVTM and CDR2 ANQGSEA. DNA for the CDR3: TGCAGCGTTGTCCCCACGAGCTCCTACGAGCAGTACTTC. This translates into CSVVPTSSYEQYF.

The chain links TRBV5-4 to TRBJ1-2; TRBD1 agrees at 9 bases. Germline loops: CDR1 SGHNT, CDR2 YYREEE (reference sequence). Trimming cost V 4 bases and J 7 bases; bases outside gene matches: 8. The CDR3 has 14 amino acids. CDR3 nucleotides: TGTGCCAGCAGCACTACAGGGGGCGAGGGTGGCTACACCTTC. As protein: CASSTTGGEGGYTF. Based on the CDR3 plus reference TRBV5-4 and TRBJ1-2, the full variable domain is ETGVTQSPTHLIKTRGQQVTLRCSSQSGHNTVSWYQQALGQGPQFIFQYYREEENGRGNFPPRFSGLQFPNYSSELNVNALELDDSALYLCASSTTGGEGGYTFGSGTRLTVV.